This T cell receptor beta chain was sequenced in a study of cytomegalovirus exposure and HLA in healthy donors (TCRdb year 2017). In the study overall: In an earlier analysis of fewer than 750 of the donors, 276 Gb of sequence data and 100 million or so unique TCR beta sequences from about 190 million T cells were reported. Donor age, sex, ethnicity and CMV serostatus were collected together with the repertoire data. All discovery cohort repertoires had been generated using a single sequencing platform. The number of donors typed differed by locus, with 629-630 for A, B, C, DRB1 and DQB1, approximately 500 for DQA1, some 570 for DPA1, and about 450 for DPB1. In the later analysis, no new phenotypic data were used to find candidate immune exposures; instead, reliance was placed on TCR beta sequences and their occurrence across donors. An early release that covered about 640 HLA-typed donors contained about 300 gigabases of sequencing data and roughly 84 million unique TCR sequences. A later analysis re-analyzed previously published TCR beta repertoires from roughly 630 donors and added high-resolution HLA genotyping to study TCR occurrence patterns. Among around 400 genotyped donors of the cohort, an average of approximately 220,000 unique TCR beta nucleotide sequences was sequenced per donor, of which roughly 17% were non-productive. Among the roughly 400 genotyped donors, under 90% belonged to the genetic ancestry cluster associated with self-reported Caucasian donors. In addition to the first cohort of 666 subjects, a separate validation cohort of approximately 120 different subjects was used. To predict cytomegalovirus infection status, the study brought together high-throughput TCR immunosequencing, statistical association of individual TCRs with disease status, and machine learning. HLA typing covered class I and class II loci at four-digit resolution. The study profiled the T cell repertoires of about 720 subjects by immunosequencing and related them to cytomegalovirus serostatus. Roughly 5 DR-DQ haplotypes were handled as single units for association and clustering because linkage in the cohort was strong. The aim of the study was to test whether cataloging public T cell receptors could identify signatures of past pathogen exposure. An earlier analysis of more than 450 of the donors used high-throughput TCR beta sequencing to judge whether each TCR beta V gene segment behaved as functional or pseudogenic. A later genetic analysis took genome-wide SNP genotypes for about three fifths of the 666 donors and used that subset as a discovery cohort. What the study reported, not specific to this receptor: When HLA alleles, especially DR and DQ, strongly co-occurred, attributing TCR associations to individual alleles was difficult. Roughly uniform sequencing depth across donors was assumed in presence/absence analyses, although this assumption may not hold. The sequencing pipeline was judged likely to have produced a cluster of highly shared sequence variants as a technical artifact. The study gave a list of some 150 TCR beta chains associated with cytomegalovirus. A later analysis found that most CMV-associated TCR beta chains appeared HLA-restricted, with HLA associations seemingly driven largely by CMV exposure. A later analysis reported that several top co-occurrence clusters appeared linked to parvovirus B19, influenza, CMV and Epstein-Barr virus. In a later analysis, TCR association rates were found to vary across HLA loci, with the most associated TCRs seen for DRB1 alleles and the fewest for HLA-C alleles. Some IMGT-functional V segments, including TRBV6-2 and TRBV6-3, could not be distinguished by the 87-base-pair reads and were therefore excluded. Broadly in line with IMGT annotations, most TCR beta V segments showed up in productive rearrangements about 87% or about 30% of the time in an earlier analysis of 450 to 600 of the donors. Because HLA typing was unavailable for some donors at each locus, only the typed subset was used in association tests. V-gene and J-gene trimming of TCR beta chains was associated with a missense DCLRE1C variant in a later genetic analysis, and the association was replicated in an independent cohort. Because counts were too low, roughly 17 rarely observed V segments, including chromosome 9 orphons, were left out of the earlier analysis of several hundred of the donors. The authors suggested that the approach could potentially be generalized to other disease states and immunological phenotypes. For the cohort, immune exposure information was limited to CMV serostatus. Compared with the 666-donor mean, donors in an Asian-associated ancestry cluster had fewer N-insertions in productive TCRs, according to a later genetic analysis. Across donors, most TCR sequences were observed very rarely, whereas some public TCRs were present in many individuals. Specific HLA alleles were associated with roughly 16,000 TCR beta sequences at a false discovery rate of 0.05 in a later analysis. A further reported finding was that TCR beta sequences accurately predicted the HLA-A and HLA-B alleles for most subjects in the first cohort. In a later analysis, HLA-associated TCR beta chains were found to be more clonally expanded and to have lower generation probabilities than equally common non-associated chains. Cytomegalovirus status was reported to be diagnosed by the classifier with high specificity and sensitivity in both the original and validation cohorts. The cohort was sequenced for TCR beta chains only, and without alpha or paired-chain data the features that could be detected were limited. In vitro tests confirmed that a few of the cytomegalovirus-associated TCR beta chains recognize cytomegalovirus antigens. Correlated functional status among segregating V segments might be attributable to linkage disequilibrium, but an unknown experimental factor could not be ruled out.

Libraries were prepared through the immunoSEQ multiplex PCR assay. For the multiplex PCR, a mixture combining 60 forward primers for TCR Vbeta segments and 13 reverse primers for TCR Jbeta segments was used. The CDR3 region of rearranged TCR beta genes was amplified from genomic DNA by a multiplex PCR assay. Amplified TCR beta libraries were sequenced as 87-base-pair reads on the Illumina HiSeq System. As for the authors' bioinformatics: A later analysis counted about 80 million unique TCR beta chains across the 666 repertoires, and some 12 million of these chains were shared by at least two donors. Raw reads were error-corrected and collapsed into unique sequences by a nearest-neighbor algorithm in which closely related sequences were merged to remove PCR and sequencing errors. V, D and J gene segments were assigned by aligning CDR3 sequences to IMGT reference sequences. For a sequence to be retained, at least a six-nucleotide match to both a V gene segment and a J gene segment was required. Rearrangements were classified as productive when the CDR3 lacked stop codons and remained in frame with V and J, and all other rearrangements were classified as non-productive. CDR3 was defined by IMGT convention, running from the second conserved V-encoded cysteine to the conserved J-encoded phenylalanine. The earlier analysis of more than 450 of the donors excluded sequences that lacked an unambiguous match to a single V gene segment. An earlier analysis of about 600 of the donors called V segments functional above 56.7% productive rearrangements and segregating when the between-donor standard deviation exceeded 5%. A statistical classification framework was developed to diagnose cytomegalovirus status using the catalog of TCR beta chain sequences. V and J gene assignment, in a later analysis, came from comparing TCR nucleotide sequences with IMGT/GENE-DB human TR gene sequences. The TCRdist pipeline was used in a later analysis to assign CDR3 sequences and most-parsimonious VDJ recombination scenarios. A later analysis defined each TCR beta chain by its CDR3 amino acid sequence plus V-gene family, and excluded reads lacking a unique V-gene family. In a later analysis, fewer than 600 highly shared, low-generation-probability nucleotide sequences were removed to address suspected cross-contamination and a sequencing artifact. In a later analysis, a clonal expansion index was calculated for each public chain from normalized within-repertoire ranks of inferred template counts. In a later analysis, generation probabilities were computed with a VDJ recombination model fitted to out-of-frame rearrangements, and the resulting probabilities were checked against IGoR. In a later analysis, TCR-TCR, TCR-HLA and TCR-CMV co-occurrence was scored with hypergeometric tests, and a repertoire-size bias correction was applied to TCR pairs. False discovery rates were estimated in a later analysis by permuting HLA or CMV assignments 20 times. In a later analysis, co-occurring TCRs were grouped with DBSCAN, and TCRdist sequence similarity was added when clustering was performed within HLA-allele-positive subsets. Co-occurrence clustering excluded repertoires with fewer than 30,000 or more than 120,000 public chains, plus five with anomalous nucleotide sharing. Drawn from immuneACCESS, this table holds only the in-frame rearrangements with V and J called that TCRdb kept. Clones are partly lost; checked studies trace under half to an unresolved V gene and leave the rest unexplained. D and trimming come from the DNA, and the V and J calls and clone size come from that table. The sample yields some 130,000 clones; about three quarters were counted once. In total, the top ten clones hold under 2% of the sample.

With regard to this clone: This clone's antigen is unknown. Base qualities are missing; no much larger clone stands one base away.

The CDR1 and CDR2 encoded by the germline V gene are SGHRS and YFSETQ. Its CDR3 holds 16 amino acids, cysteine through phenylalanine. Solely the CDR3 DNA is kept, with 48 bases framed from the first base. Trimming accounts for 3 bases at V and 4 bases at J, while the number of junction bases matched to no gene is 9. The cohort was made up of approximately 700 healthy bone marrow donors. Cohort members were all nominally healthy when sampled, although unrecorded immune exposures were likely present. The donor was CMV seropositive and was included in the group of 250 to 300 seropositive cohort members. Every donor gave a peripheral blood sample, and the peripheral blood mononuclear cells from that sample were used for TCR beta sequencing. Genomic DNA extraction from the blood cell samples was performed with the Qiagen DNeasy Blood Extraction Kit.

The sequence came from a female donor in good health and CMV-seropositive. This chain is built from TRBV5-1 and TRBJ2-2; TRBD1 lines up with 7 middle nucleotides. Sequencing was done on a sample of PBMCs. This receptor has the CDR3 CASSYTGDLITGELFF. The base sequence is TGCGCCAGCAGCTACACAGGGGACCTCATCACCGGGGAGCTGTTTTTT.